These 23 T cell receptor beta chains were all obtained from the same sample, sequenced in a study of glioma-infiltrating T cells. Using RNA template, CDR3s of TCR alpha and beta were amplified with iRepertoire arm-PCR. One entry per CDR3 protein results from TCRdb running MiXCR on the multiplex PCR reads. The data contain fewer than 250,000 distinct CDR3 sequences, more than 30% of them singletons. Material for sequencing was glioma tissue, nonneoplastic brain tissue, or PBMCs (not recorded which). The receptor source for this set is a human donor with low-grade glioma or glioblastoma, undergoing nonglioma brain surgery, or in good health (not recorded which).

This clonotype showed up many times. V and J are TRBV20-1 and TRBJ2-3; 10 nucleotides line up with TRBD1. V was pared by 6 bases and J by 0 bases, with 6 bases of the junction left unmatched. CDR3 length equals 15 residues. CDR1 and CDR2 from the germline V gene are DFQATT and SNEGSKA (reference sequence). The CDR3 region is CSAEDRGQSTDTQYF. In nucleotides, the CDR3 is TGCAGTGCCGAAGACAGGGGGCAGAGCACAGATACGCAGTATTTT.

For this clonotype: Likely a read error: the CDR3 ends without its conserved phenylalanine or tryptophan. The J gene is TRBJ1-1, the V gene TRBV20-1, with no clear D. The ends were cut back, 3 bases at V and 2 bases at J, with 13 bases in the middle. This CDR3 spans 14 amino acids. Germline V gives CDR1 DFQATT, CDR2 SNEGSKA (reference sequence). CDR3 nucleotide sequence: TGCAGTGCTAGGGCCAAACACATAAACACTGAAGCTTTCTAT. Its translation: CSARAKHINTEAFY.

There are many counts of this clonotype. J is TRBJ2-1 and V is TRBV6-2 or TRBV6-3; TRBD2 is a possible D gene (6 bases). The CDR3 length is 11 residues. Per the germline V gene, CDR1 is MNHEY and CDR2 is SVGEGT. V was cut by 11 bases and J by 9 bases, with 14 bases left in between. The CDR3 DNA is TGTGCCGGCGGAGGGGTACGTGAGCAGTTCTTC. Protein: CAGGGVREQFF.

In regard to this clonotype: It may be a read error: a sequence one base away is much more abundant. The V call is TRBV19, the J call TRBJ2-1; TRBD2 matches at 8 bases. CDR1 is LNHDA and CDR2 is SQIVND in the germline V gene (reference sequence). CDR3 length equals 15 residues. CDR3 residues: CSSSLAGRVIDEQFF. CDR3 DNA: TGTTCCAGTAGCTTAGCGGGGAGGGTTATCGATGAGCAGTTCTTC.

About this clonotype: Given a much more abundant clone one base away, this may be a read error. This chain uses TRBV10-3 with TRBJ1-4; D gene uncertain. This CDR3 has 17 amino acids. In germline, CDR1 is ENHRY, CDR2 SYGVKD. The CDR3 nucleotides are TGTGCCATCAGTGAGTCACCCTCCTCCCCGGGGAATGAAGAACTGTTTTTT. Encoded protein: CAISESPSSPGNEELFF.

This clonotype was seen repeatedly, ten times or more. The rearrangement links TRBV6-1 to TRBJ2-3; the D is unclear. Between the trimmed V and J ends, which lost 6 bases and 0 bases, there was a span of 16 bases. The CDR3 is made up of 16 amino acids. The germline V gene encodes CDR1 MNHNS and CDR2 SASEGT. CDR3 residues: CASRRLLSVSTDTQYF. The CDR3, as DNA: TGTGCCAGCAGACGTTTACTAAGCGTTAGCACAGATACGCAGTATTTT.

Turning to this clonotype: Since a much larger clone is just one base distant, this may be a read error. The CDR3 is CASSLGGTGGGDQYF. The DNA for the CDR3 is TGTGCCAGCAGCTTAGGTGGGACAGGGGGCGGCGACCAGTACTTC. The chain recombines TRBV7-2 with TRBJ2-7; 12 positions match TRBD1. From germline, CDR1 is SGHTA and CDR2 FQGNSA. This CDR3 spans 15 amino acids. V shed 1 base, J shed 10 bases, and the junction held 8 bases outside the gene matches.

The table lists this clonotype with many counts. The chain employs TRBV6-2 or TRBV6-3 and TRBJ2-7; D perhaps matches TRBD2 (6 bases). There are 15 residues in the CDR3. Germline CDR1 reads MNHEY; CDR2 reads SVGEGT. V shed 2 bases and J shed 3 bases, with 14 bases lying between them. CDR3 DNA: TGTGCCAGCAGTTACCCGGGACTTTCGATCTACGAGCAGTACTTC. It is translated as CASSYPGLSIYEQYF.

This sequence joins TRBV4-3 and TRBJ2-2; TRBD1 matches 9 bases. There are 16 residues in the CDR3. V shed 4 bases, J shed 6 bases, and the junction held 9 bases outside the gene matches. Germline V gene sequence: CDR1 LGHNA, CDR2 YSLEER. The CDR3 nucleotides read TGCGCCAGCAGCCCGGCTCCGGGACAGGGTTCCGGGGAGCTGTTTTTT. This sequence encodes CASSPAPGQGSGELFF.

The table lists this clonotype with many counts. This chain uses TRBV27 with TRBJ1-2; tentative D call: TRBD1 (6 bases). Per the germline V gene, CDR1 is MNHEY and CDR2 is SMNVEV (reference sequence). V lost 5 bases, J lost 4 bases, and 14 bases lay in between. The CDR3 is 14 residues long. The CDR3 coding sequence is TGTGCCAGCAGTATGACTGGGGGGCTCTATGGCTACACCTTC. Translating it yields CASSMTGGLYGYTF.

In this sample, this clonotype turned up many times. The CDR3 DNA sequence: TGCAGTGCTCACGGCGGTACCTACAATGAGCAGTTCTTC. Translating gives CSAHGGTYNEQFF. V and J are TRBV20-1 and TRBJ2-1; the D is unclear. The CDR3 extends over 13 amino acids. Germline loops: CDR1 DFQATT, CDR2 SNEGSKA (reference sequence). The V end lost 5 bases, the J end lost 2 bases, and 10 bases lay between the germline ends.

A word on this clonotype: A read error may be the cause here, since a much bigger clone is one base away. The rearrangement links TRBV7-2 to TRBJ2-2, with 11 bases lining up with TRBD2. The CDR3 length is 16 residues. J gave up 6 bases and V 4 bases, and 7 bases lay outside the gene matches. CDR1 is SGHTA and CDR2 is FQGNSA in the germline V gene. CDR3 DNA: TGTGCCAGCAGCTCCAGACTAGCGGGATTCTCCGGGGAGCTGTTTTTT. Amino acid sequence: CASSSRLAGFSGELFF.

As regards this clonotype: Given a much more abundant clone one base away, this may be a read error. The chain employs TRBV29-1 and TRBJ1-1; D gene uncertain. Germline V CDR1 and CDR2: SQVTM, ANQGSEA. CDR3 length equals 12 residues. The CDR3 bases are TGCAGCGCGAGGGATCTGAACACTGGAGCTTTCTTT. Translation gives CSARDLNTGAFF.

The sample holds many counts of this clonotype. The CDR3 nucleotides read TGCAGTGCTACCGATCCCCTGGGTGGAGGGTATGGCTACACCTTC. This translates into CSATDPLGGGYGYTF. J is TRBJ1-2 and V is TRBV20-1; D ambiguous. Germline loops: CDR1 DFQATT, CDR2 SNEGSKA (reference sequence). The CDR3 extends over 15 amino acids. V was clipped by 4 bases and J by 5 bases, with 20 bases between them.

Many counts were recorded for this clonotype. The chain links TRBV29-1 to TRBJ2-7; TRBD2 matches at 8 bases. CDR3 length: 13 residues. The V gene end was trimmed by 6 bases and the J gene end by 5 bases; junction bases not matched to a gene: 9. The germline gives CDR1 SQVTM, CDR2 ANQGSEA. The CDR3 sequence is CSVISGSSHEQYF. In nucleotides, the CDR3 is TGCAGCGTCATAAGCGGGAGTTCCCACGAGCAGTACTTC.

The J gene is TRBJ2-5, the V gene TRBV2, with a tentative D call TRBD2 (5 bases). The CDR3 covers 14 residues. V was pared by 7 bases and J by 5 bases, with 17 bases between. CDR1 is SNHLY and CDR2 is FYNNEI in the germline V gene. The CDR3 nucleotides read TGTGCCAGCAAATATGACTCTAGCTTGGAGACCCAGTACTTC. It codes for CASKYDSSLETQYF. Drawing the rest from reference TRBV2 and TRBJ2-5, the complete variable domain is EPEVTQTPSHQVTQMGQEVILRCVPISNHLYFYWYRQILGQKVEFLVSFYNNEISEKSEIFDDQFSVERPDGSNFTLKIRSTKLEDSAMYFCASKYDSSLETQYFGPGTRLLVL.

This clonotype was counted many times. The chain couples TRBV7-2 to TRBJ2-7; 7 bases map to TRBD2. This CDR3 contains 14 residues. V trimming: 2 bases; J trimming: 2 bases; junction bases outside the gene matches: 3. Looked up from germline, CDR1 is SGHTA and CDR2 is FQGNSA. The CDR3 nucleotides are TGTGCCAGCAGCTTATCCGGGACTACCTACGAGCAGTACTTC. Translating it yields CASSLSGTTYEQYF.

On this clonotype: Lacking the conserved final phenylalanine or tryptophan, this CDR3 likely reflects a read error. This chain links TRBV25-1 with TRBJ1-1; D possibly corresponds to TRBD1 (6 bases). Germline CDR1 reads MGHDK; CDR2 reads SYGVNS. CDR3 length equals 14 residues. V lost 1 base to trimming and J lost 5 bases, with 11 bases between them. The CDR3 sequence: CASSEWTERTEAFL. As DNA, the CDR3 is TGTGCCAGCAGTGAATGGACAGAGAGGACTGAAGCTTTCCTT.

This clonotype was detected many times. Here the CDR3 DNA reads TGTGCCAGCACCCTCGAGCAGGAAGCATACAATGAGCAGTTCTTC. Protein product: CASTLEQEAYNEQFF. This chain uses TRBV28 with TRBJ2-1, with D uncertain. Germline lookup yields CDR1 MDHEN and CDR2 SYDVKM. There are 15 residues in the CDR3. The V end was cut by 7 bases, the J end by 4 bases, with 17 bases between.

This clonotype was recorded only once. This sequence may be a read error, since a much larger clone differs from it by one base. The V gene is TRBV7-7, the J gene TRBJ2-3; 7 bases are shared with TRBD2. Germline-derived CDR1 and CDR2 are SSHAT and FNYEAQ (reference sequence). The CDR3 spans 17 residues. The CDR3 is CASSQTARLADTDKQYF. CDR3 in DNA: TGCGCCAGCAGCCAGACCGCGAGGCTAGCGGACACAGATAAGCAGTATTTT.

Remarks on this clonotype: A much larger clone is a single base away; this may be a read error. The chain joins TRBV5-1 to TRBJ1-1; 7 bases line up with TRBD1. After removal of 7 bases from V and 2 bases from J, the junction contained 8 bases not matched to a gene. CDR3 length equals 14 residues. Germline values: CDR1 SGHRS, CDR2 YFSETQ. The CDR3 DNA follows: TGCGCCAGCGGCTGGGACAGCGGAAACACTGAAGCTTTCTTT. It codes for CASGWDSGNTEAFF.

This clonotype was seen many times. The chain is built from TRBV29-1 and TRBJ2-7; 8 positions match TRBD1. The J segment lost 1 base and the V segment lost 5 bases, leaving 7 bases of the junction unmatched. This CDR3 has 14 amino acids. The germline gives CDR1 SQVTM, CDR2 ANQGSEA. CDR3 in amino acids: CSVRTQGASYEQYF. CDR3 nucleotides: TGCAGCGTTCGAACCCAGGGGGCTTCCTACGAGCAGTACTTC.

This clonotype was seen only a few times. One end of the junction varies from germline; a read error may be responsible. V usage is TRBV12-3 or TRBV12-4 and J usage is TRBJ2-5, with unresolved D. This CDR3 comprises 14 residues. In DNA form, the CDR3 reads TGTGCCAGCAGTTTAGGTCTGGGCATTTCACCGAACGGCTTC. As protein: CASSLGLGISPNGF.